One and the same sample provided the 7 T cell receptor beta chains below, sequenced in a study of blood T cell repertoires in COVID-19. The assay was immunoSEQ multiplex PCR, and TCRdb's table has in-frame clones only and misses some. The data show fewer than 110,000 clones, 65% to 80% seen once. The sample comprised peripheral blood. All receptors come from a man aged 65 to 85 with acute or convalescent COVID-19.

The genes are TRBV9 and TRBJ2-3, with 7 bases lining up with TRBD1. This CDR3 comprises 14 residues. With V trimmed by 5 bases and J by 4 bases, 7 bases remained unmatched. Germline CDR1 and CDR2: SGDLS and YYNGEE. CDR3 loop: CASSLRDRADTQYF. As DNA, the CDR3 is TGTGCCAGCAGTCTACGCGACAGGGCAGATACGCAGTATTTT.

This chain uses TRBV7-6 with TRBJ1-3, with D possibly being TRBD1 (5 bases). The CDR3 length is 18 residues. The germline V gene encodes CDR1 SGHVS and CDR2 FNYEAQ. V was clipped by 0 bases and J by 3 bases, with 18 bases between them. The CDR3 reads CASSLANRGRDGGNTIYF. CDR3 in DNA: TGTGCCAGCAGCTTAGCCAACCGAGGCAGGGATGGTGGAAACACCATATATTTT. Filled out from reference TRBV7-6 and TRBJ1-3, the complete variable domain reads GAGVSQSPRYKVTKRGQDVALRCDPISGHVSLYWYRQALGQGPEFLTYFNYEAQQDKSGLPNDRFSAERPEGSISTLTIQRTEQRDSAMYRCASSLANRGRDGGNTIYFGEGSWLTVV.

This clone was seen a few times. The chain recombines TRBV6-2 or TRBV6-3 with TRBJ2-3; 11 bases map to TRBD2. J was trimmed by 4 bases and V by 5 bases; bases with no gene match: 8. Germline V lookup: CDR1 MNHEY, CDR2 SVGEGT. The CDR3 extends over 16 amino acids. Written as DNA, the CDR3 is TGTGCCAGCAGTAACCCGGGACTAGCGGTCCCAGATACGCAGTATTTT. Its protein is CASSNPGLAVPDTQYF.

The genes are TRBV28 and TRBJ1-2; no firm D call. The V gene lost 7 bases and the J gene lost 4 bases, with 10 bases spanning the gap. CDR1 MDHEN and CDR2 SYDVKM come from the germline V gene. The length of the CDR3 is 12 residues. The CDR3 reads CASTSTTYGYTF. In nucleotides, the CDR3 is TGTGCCAGCACCAGTACCACCTATGGCTACACCTTC.

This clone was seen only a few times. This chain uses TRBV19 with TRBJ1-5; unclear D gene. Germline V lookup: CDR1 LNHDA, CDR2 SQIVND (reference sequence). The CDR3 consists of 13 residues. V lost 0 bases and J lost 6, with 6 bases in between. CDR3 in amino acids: CASSIDFGQPQHF. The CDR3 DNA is TGTGCCAGTAGTATAGATTTCGGTCAGCCCCAGCATTTT.

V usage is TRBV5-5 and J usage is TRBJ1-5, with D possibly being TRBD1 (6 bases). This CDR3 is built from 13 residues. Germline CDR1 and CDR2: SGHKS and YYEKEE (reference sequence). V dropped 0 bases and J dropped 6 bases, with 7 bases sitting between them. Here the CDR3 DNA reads TGTGCCAGCAGCTTGGAACAGGGTCAGCCCCAGCATTTT. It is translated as CASSLEQGQPQHF.

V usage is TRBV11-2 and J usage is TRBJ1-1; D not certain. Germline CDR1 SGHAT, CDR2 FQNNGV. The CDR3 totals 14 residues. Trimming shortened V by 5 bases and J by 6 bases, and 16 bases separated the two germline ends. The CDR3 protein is CASSVTAGSAEAFF. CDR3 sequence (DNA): TGTGCCAGCAGCGTTACGGCCGGGAGCGCTGAAGCTTTCTTT.